Shown below are 32 T cell receptor beta chains from a single sample sequenced in a study of T cell responses to AZD1222 COVID-19 vaccine. TCRdb keeps only in-frame clones here, not all; method: immunoSEQ multiplex PCR. Among 100,000 to 150,000 clones listed, 91% were seen once. The source was peripheral blood, collected 28 days after the second AZD1222 dose. These receptors came from an adult who received the AZD1222 COVID-19 vaccine.

The chain uses TRBV4-2 and TRBJ2-6, with D perhaps TRBD1 or TRBD2 (5 bases each). The V and J ends lost 0 bases and 4 bases respectively, with 19 bases between them. Per germline, CDR1 LGHNA and CDR2 YNFKEQ. The CDR3 has 19 residues. CDR3 in DNA: TGTGCCAGCAGCCAAGATCGTCGAGGGACCCTCACGGGGGCCAACGTCCTGACTTTC. Translating gives CASSQDRRGTLTGANVLTF.

The CDR3 DNA is TGTGCCAGTAGAATAAAGAGCGGGCCAGCTGAAGCTTTCTTT. Protein: CASRIKSGPAEAFF. V gene TRBV19 combines with J gene TRBJ1-1; D ambiguous. Per the germline V gene, CDR1 is LNHDA and CDR2 is SQIVND (reference sequence). V lost 6 bases, J lost 6 bases, and 17 bases lay in between. The CDR3 consists of 14 residues.

The chain couples TRBV19 to TRBJ1-1, with 9 bases matching TRBD1. Trimming removed 6 bases from V and 3 bases from J; junction bases left unmatched: 8. CDR1 is LNHDA, CDR2 SQIVND, per germline (reference sequence). There are 15 residues in the CDR3. CDR3 bases: TGTGCCAGTAGCCTACAATGGACAGGGGACACTGAAGCTTTCTTT. Its protein product is CASSLQWTGDTEAFF.

This clone was picked up one time. The gene calls are TRBV7-2 and TRBJ2-5; the match to TRBD1 covers 9 bases. Germline V gives CDR1 SGHTA, CDR2 FQGNSA. There are 14 residues in the CDR3. V shed 5 bases and J 4 bases; nucleotides not matched to a gene: 5. This CDR3 is CASSGTGKGETQYF. DNA for the CDR3: TGTGCCAGCAGCGGGACAGGGAAAGGAGAGACCCAGTACTTC.

This sequence joins TRBV19 and TRBJ2-1; D call uncertain. The length of the CDR3 is 17 residues. Germline V CDR1 and CDR2: LNHDA, SQIVND (reference sequence). The V end lost 5 bases, the J end lost 0 bases, and 17 bases lay between the germline ends. The CDR3 is CASSLRPADLSYNEQFF. CDR3 in DNA: TGTGCCAGTAGTTTGAGACCCGCTGACCTCTCCTACAATGAGCAGTTCTTC.

The chain combines TRBV5-6 with TRBJ1-2; 7 positions match TRBD1. V trimming: 4 bases; J trimming: 5 bases; junction bases outside the gene matches: 8. The germline gives CDR1 SGHDT, CDR2 YYEEEE. The CDR3 is 14 residues long. The CDR3 loop reads CASSLRDRPYGYTF. The CDR3 nucleotides are TGTGCCAGCAGCCTCCGGGACAGACCTTATGGCTACACCTTC. Full variable domain (remainder filled in from reference TRBV5-6 and TRBJ1-2): DAGVTQSPTHLIKTRGQQVTLRCSPKSGHDTVSWYQQALGQGPQFIFQYYEEEERQRGNFPDRFSGHQFPNYSSELNVNALLLGDSALYLCASSLRDRPYGYTFGSGTRLTVV.

The chain is built from TRBV3-1 (or the pseudogene TRBV3-2) and TRBJ2-1; D is uncertain. Trimming shortened V by 5 bases and J by 10 bases, and 12 bases separated the two germline ends. The CDR3 contains 12 residues. Germline loops: CDR1 LGHDT, CDR2 YNNKEL (reference sequence). The CDR3 is CASSSRLGEQFF. CDR3 in DNA: TGTGCCAGCAGCTCCCGACTGGGCGAGCAGTTCTTC.

The chain uses TRBV3-1 (or the pseudogene TRBV3-2) and TRBJ1-2, with 12 bases that match TRBD1. Germline CDR1 and CDR2: LGHDT and YNNKEL (reference sequence). Germline trimming cut 4 bases from V and 8 bases from J; bases unmatched to any gene: 8. The CDR3 is made up of 15 amino acids. Written as DNA, the CDR3 is TGTGCCAGCAGCCCCCCGGGACAGGGGGCGCGGGGCTACACCTTC. Its translation: CASSPPGQGARGYTF.

The genes are TRBV6-6 and TRBJ1-2; tentatively, D is TRBD1 (5 bases). The V gene lost 5 bases and the J gene lost 2 bases, with 12 bases spanning the gap. The CDR3 covers 14 residues. Germline V gene data show CDR1 as MNHNY and CDR2 as SVGAGI (reference sequence). CDR3 amino acids: CASSRSQDNYGYTF. DNA of the CDR3: TGTGCCAGCAGTCGATCACAGGACAACTATGGCTACACCTTC.

This rearrangement joins TRBV11-2 to TRBJ2-2; D perhaps matches TRBD1 (5 bases). Germline V gives CDR1 SGHAT, CDR2 FQNNGV. This CDR3 region has 17 residues. V lost 1 base and J lost 2, with 14 bases in between. CDR3 coding DNA: TGTGCCAGCAGCTTAGTCCTTGGTCAGGGAAACACCGGGGAGCTGTTTTTT. It specifies CASSLVLGQGNTGELFF. The complete variable domain, with remaining parts taken from reference TRBV11-2 and TRBJ2-2, reads EAGVAQSPRYKIIEKRQSVAFWCNPISGHATLYWYQQILGQGPKLLIQFQNNGVVDDSQLPKDRFSAERLKGVDSTLKIQPAKLEDSAVYLCASSLVLGQGNTGELFFGEGSRLTVL.

The chain links TRBV5-4 to TRBJ2-5, with 12 bases matching TRBD2. The germline CDR1 and CDR2 sequences are SGHNT and YYREEE (reference sequence). V shed 1 base and J 1 base; nucleotides not matched to a gene: 2. This CDR3 region has 16 residues. CDR3 coding DNA: TGTGCCAGCAGCTTGACTAGCGGGGGGCCCCAAGAGACCCAGTACTTC. It specifies CASSLTSGGPQETQYF. The full variable domain, in which reference TRBV5-4 and TRBJ2-5 provide the parts outside the CDR3, is ETGVTQSPTHLIKTRGQQVTLRCSSQSGHNTVSWYQQALGQGPQFIFQYYREEENGRGNFPPRFSGLQFPNYSSELNVNALELDDSALYLCASSLTSGGPQETQYFGPGTRLLVL.

The rearrangement joins TRBV7-9 to TRBJ1-5; D not resolved. The CDR3 contains 15 residues. Trimming shortened V by 4 bases and J by 9 bases, and 19 bases separated the two germline ends. Germline V CDR1 and CDR2: SEHNR, FQNEAQ (reference sequence). This CDR3 reads CASSSAGGGGRPQHF. Written as DNA, the CDR3 is TGTGCCAGCAGCTCAGCGGGAGGAGGTGGAAGGCCCCAGCATTTT.

The rearrangement uses TRBV10-2 and TRBJ1-3, with D possibly matching TRBD1 (5 bases). V was trimmed by 5 bases and J by 4 bases, leaving 18 bases between them. The germline gives CDR1 WSHSY, CDR2 SAAADI. CDR3 size: 16 residues. The CDR3 region is CASSHRLPTGGNTIYF. CDR3 nucleotides: TGCGCCAGCAGTCACAGGTTACCAACGGGAGGAAACACCATATATTTT.

The chain is built from TRBV6-5 and TRBJ2-3; either TRBD1 or TRBD2 may supply D (5 bases each). The CDR3 consists of 12 residues. V lost 6 bases and J 8 bases, leaving 12 bases between the germline ends. Germline CDR1 and CDR2: MNHEY and SVGAGI. The CDR3 loop is CASSLTGTTQYF. Here the CDR3 DNA reads TGTGCCAGCAGCCTCACGGGGACTACGCAGTATTTT.

The CDR3 here is CASSARAYTEAFF. The CDR3 DNA reads TGTGCCAGCAGCGCCAGGGCATACACTGAAGCTTTCTTT. This chain connects TRBV9 to TRBJ1-1; possibly TRBD1 for D (5 bases). The CDR3 contains 13 residues. The germline V and J ends were trimmed by 3 bases and 3 bases, with 9 bases remaining between them. Germline CDR1 and CDR2: SGDLS and YYNGEE.

This clone was found once. The chain recombines TRBV3-1 (or the pseudogene TRBV3-2) with TRBJ2-1, with a tentative D call TRBD2 (6 bases). The CDR3 contains 14 residues. The V gene lost 6 bases and the J gene lost 10 bases, with 19 bases spanning the gap. CDR1 is LGHDT and CDR2 is YNNKEL in the germline V gene (reference sequence). The CDR3 coding sequence is TGTGCCAGCAGGGGCGGGACCTTTGCACGGGAGCAGTTCTTC. Amino acid sequence: CASRGGTFAREQFF.

The rearrangement uses TRBV27 and TRBJ1-6; tentative D call: TRBD1 (5 bases). V was shortened by 2 bases and J by 8 bases, with 7 bases between the two germline ends. The CDR3 spans 13 residues. Looked up from germline, CDR1 is MNHEY and CDR2 is SMNVEV (reference sequence). The CDR3: CASSLRGYSPLHF. The CDR3 DNA reads TGTGCCAGCAGTTTAAGGGGTTATTCACCCCTCCACTTT.

The rearrangement links TRBV6-4 to TRBJ2-3; 9 bases align to TRBD2. Germline CDR1 is MRHNA and CDR2 is SNTAGT. This CDR3 has 14 residues. Trimming took 2 bases from V and 5 from J; bases not matched to a gene: 2. CDR3 loop: CASSDGRGGDTQYF. The CDR3 DNA follows: TGTGCCAGCAGTGACGGGCGGGGGGGAGATACGCAGTATTTT.

This chain links TRBV9 with TRBJ2-3, with D perhaps matching TRBD1 (6 bases). Germline V lookup: CDR1 SGDLS, CDR2 YYNGEE. Trimming left V 0 bases short and J 3 bases short, with 11 bases between. This CDR3 spans 15 amino acids. The CDR3 coding sequence is TGTGCCAGCAGCGTAGGAGTGACAGGAACAGATACGCAGTATTTT. Its protein product is CASSVGVTGTDTQYF.

The DNA of the CDR3 is TGTGCCAGCAGCCCTCCCACAGGGTTTCCCGGGGAGCTGTTTTTT. Its protein is CASSPPTGFPGELFF. This chain links TRBV9 with TRBJ2-2; weak D call: TRBD1 (6 bases). CDR1 and CDR2 (germline): SGDLS, YYNGEE. The germline V and J ends were trimmed by 4 bases and 6 bases, with 16 bases remaining between them. The CDR3 sequence is 15 residues long.

V is TRBV7-9 and J is TRBJ1-3; no clear D gene. The CDR3 totals 15 residues. The V gene's germline CDR1 is SEHNR and CDR2 FQNEAQ (reference sequence). The germline V and J ends were trimmed by 5 bases and 3 bases, with 14 bases remaining between them. In nucleotides, the CDR3 is TGTGCCAGCAGCCCGTCAGGACTAGGTGGAAACACCATATATTTT. This gives the protein CASSPSGLGGNTIYF.

The chain couples TRBV7-2 to TRBJ1-5, with unresolved D. Germline assignment: CDR1 SGHTA and CDR2 FQGNSA. Trimming shortened V by 5 bases and J by 3 bases, and 8 bases separated the two germline ends. The length of the CDR3 is 13 residues. The CDR3 spells CASSTLYNQPQHF. The DNA of the CDR3 is TGTGCCAGCAGCACTCTGTACAATCAGCCCCAGCATTTT.

Of note for this clone: The sample contains more than one DNA sequence encoding this CDR3. The chain has TRBV27 and TRBJ1-6, with 9 bases identical to TRBD1. CDR1 is MNHEY and CDR2 is SMNVEV in the germline V gene (reference sequence). CDR3 length: 14 amino acids. With V trimmed by 5 bases and J by 10 bases, 6 bases remained unmatched. The CDR3 DNA is TGTGCCAGCAGTCTAGGACAGGGGAACTCACCCCTCCACTTT. Its translation is CASSLGQGNSPLHF.

The CDR3 region is CASSPGQTSTDTQYF. Here the CDR3 DNA reads TGCGCCAGCAGCCCGGGACAGACTAGCACAGATACGCAGTATTTT. V is TRBV5-1 and J is TRBJ2-3; 7 bases map to TRBD1. V gave up 4 bases and J gave up 0 bases; unmatched junction bases: 5. The CDR3 length is 15 residues. Germline assignment: CDR1 SGHRS and CDR2 YFSETQ.

J is TRBJ1-3 and V is TRBV19, with a weak D call TRBD1 (5 bases). The V gene's germline CDR1 is LNHDA and CDR2 SQIVND (reference sequence). This CDR3 region has 15 residues. V lost 2 bases and J lost 0, with 8 bases in between. CDR3 sequence reads: CASSIYTGSGNTIYF. CDR3 bases: TGTGCCAGTAGTATATACACAGGCTCTGGAAACACCATATATTTT.

The CDR3 nucleotides are TGTGCCAGCAGTGTGACAGCCTACAATGAGCAGTTCTTC. As protein: CASSVTAYNEQFF. The chain recombines TRBV2 with TRBJ2-1, with a tentative D call TRBD1 (5 bases). The germline CDR1 and CDR2 sequences are SNHLY and FYNNEI. The ends were cut back, 4 bases at V and 2 bases at J, with 6 bases in the middle. CDR3 length equals 13 residues. The full variable domain, completed using reference TRBV2 and TRBJ2-1, is EPEVTQTPSHQVTQMGQEVILRCVPISNHLYFYWYRQILGQKVEFLVSFYNNEISEKSEIFDDQFSVERPDGSNFTLKIRSTKLEDSAMYFCASSVTAYNEQFFGPGTRLTVL.

CDR3 region: CASRPGTGYNYEQYV. For the CDR3, the DNA is TGTGCCAGCAGACCCGGGACAGGCTATAACTACGAGCAGTACGTC. The genes are TRBV2 and TRBJ2-7; TRBD1 aligns across 8 bases. Germline loops: CDR1 SNHLY, CDR2 FYNNEI. The trim removed 6 bases at V and 3 bases at J, leaving 10 bases unmatched. This CDR3 is built from 15 residues.

This chain links TRBV5-1 with TRBJ2-1; 9 bases agree with TRBD1. Germline CDR1 and CDR2: SGHRS and YFSETQ. V shed 4 bases, J shed 2 bases, and the junction held 7 bases outside the gene matches. CDR3 length: 16 amino acids. CDR3 loop: CASSAGYRGPYNEQFF. CDR3 DNA sequence: TGCGCCAGCAGCGCGGGATACAGGGGGCCCTACAATGAGCAGTTCTTC.

The V and J genes are TRBV7-9 and TRBJ2-1, with D unclear. The CDR3 runs to 16 residues. The germline V gene encodes CDR1 SEHNR and CDR2 FQNEAQ (reference sequence). V lost 1 base and J 0 bases, leaving 10 bases between the germline ends. DNA of the CDR3: TGTGCCAGCAGCTTAGGGTATTCTAGCTCCTACAATGAGCAGTTCTTC. Encoded protein: CASSLGYSSSYNEQFF.

The chain recombines TRBV11-1 with TRBJ1-1; a weak D match, TRBD1 (5 bases). The germline V and J ends were trimmed by 1 base and 1 base, with 13 bases remaining between them. CDR3 length equals 16 residues. In germline, CDR1 is SGHAT, CDR2 FQDESV (reference sequence). CDR3 DNA sequence: TGTGCCAGCAGCTTAGTCGGCAGGGTGGGGAACACTGAAGCTTTCTTT. The encoded protein is CASSLVGRVGNTEAFF.

This chain uses TRBV30 with TRBJ1-1; D not resolved. Trimming removed 0 bases from V and 7 bases from J, with 6 bases in between. Germline V gene sequence: CDR1 GTSNPN, CDR2 SVGIG (reference sequence). There are 11 residues in the CDR3. The DNA for the CDR3 is TGTGCCTGGAGTGTCGGGCTTGAAGCTTTCTTT. It encodes CAWSVGLEAFF.

This clone was seen once. The chain combines TRBV4-1 with TRBJ1-5; no firm D call. V was pared by 0 bases and J by 1 base, with 10 bases between. The germline gives CDR1 MGHRA, CDR2 YSYEKL. This CDR3 is built from 16 residues. CDR3 loop: CASSQDPGSSNQPQHF. The DNA of the CDR3 is TGCGCCAGCAGCCAAGACCCCGGCAGCAGCAATCAGCCCCAGCATTTT.